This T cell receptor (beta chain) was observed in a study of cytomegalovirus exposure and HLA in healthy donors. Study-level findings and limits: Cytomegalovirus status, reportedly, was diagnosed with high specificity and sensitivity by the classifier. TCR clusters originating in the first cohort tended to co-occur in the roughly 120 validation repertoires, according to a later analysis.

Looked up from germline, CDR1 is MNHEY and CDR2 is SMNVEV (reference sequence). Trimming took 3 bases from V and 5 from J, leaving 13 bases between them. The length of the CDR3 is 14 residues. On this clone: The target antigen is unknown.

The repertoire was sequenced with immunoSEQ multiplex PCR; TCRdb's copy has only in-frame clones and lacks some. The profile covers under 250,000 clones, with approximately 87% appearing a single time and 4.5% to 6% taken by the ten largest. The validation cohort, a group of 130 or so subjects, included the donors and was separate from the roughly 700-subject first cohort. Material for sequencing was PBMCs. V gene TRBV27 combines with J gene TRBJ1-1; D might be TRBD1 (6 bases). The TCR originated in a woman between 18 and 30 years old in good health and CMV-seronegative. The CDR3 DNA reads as TGTGCCAGCAGTTTTACATTCAGGGGTACTGAAGCTTTCTTT. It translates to CASSFTFRGTEAFF.